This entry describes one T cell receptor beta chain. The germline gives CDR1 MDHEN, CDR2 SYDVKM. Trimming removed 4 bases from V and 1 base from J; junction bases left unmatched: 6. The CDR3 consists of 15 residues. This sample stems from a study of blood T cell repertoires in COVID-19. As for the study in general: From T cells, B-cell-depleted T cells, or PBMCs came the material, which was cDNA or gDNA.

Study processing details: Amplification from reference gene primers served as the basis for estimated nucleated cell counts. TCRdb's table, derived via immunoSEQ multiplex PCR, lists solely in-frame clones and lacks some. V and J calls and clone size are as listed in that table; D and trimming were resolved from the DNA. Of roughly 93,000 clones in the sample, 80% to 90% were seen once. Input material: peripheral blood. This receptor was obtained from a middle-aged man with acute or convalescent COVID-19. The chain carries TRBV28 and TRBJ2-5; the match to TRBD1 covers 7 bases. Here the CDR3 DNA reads TGTGCCAGCAGTTCCGGGACAGAAGCCCAAGAGACCCAGTACTTC. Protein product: CASSSGTEAQETQYF.